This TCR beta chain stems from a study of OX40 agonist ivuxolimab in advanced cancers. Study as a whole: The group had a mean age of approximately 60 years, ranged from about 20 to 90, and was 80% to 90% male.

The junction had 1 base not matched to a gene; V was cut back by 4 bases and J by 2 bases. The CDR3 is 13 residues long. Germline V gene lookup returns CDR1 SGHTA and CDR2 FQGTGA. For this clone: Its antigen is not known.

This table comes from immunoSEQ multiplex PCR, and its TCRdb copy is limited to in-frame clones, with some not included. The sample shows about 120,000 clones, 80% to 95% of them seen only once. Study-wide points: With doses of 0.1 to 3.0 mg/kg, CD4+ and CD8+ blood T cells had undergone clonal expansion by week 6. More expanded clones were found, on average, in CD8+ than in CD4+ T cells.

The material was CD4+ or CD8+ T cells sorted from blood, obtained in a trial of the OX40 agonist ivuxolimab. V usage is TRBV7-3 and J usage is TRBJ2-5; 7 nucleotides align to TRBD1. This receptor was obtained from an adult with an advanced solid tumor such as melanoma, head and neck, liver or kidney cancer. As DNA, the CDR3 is TGTGCCAGCAGCTCGGACAGGCAAGAGACCCAGTACTTC. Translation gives CASSSDRQETQYF.